This entry is about one TCR beta chain. Its binding antigen is unknown. Base-call qualities are not available, and no considerably larger clone is one nucleotide away. Using the deep immunoSEQ assay, TCR CDR3 regions were amplified from genomic DNA by multiplex PCR. For each cell subset, the extracted genomic DNA was distributed evenly across all wells of several immunoSEQ 96-well plates, and each plate served as one replicate. For sorted subsets, each replicate PCR was loaded with 150 to 250 ng genomic DNA, equivalent to approximately 33,000 T cell genomes. The purified libraries were quantified using a Qubit 3.0 fluorometer, sized with a Bioanalyzer 2100, and then quantified again using the KAPA Library Quantification kit. Every immunoSEQ 96-well plate was sequenced on a separate single-read 150-cycle Illumina NextSeq 550 flow cell. From the authors' description of their analysis: Because the immunoSEQ output held only junctional sequences and lacked quality scores, the filtering could not match the filtering applied to full-length reads. To assign V/J genes and CDR3, sequences were annotated using PyIR, a Python wrapper for IgBLAST v1.9, with IMGT germline references. Reads were removed for weak V/J assignments (E-value above 1e-6), missing CDR3, stop codons, out-of-frame junctions, or ambiguous translated residues. V3J clonotypes were defined by identical inferred V gene, J gene, and CDR3 amino acid sequence. Percentage overlap between repertoires was calculated by dividing the number of shared unique clonotypes by the size of the smaller repertoire. RTK rarefaction, the Chao1 estimator, and Recon v2.1 estimates of unobserved clonotypes were used to assess repertoire richness. Generation probabilities were computed with OLGA for all TCRbeta clonotypes obtained by the gDNA method from several donors. What TCRdb holds here is the immuneACCESS table cut down to in-frame rearrangements. Part of the clones is not present; checked against another copy, under half of the missing clones reflect an unresolved V gene, and the others are unexplained. The V and J calls and the clone size are those of that table, but D and trimming were determined from the DNA. For this sample the table gives about 1 million clones, of which about 74% were detected only once. Clones ranked in the top ten supply around 1.5% of the sample.

The donors were healthy, HIV-negative adults with no recently reported acute infections or vaccinations. Only Caucasian adults living in Nashville, Tennessee, USA were represented among the donors. CD4+ T cells were enriched through magnetic negative selection, after which naive cells were positively selected on CD45RA and the remaining negative fraction served as the memory subset. Blood was obtained by leukapheresis, after which PBMCs were separated by Ficoll-Histopaque density gradient centrifugation and cryopreserved in liquid nitrogen vapor phase. Analytical flow cytometry was used to check the purity and quantity of every magnetically sorted T cell population. Each sorted fraction had its genomic DNA isolated and then quantified by UV absorbance on a Nanodrop 2000c. Trimming at the junction amounts to 6 bases on V and 2 bases on J, and the germline ends lie 14 bases apart. From cysteine to phenylalanine, the CDR3 is 14 amino acids long. Only CDR3 DNA is held: 42 bases, read in frame from base 1. Per the germline V gene, MNHEY is the CDR1 and SVGAGI is the CDR2.

This record belongs to a study of shared clonotypes between healthy human individuals (dated by TCRdb to the early 2020s). Notes on the research overall: A few men and two women, aged 18 to 49 years, made up the cohort. For each donor, CD4 naive and CD4 memory were each run on three plates, CD8 naive on two plates, and CD8 memory on one plate. Blood TCR repertoires of roughly 5 healthy adults were deeply sequenced to estimate repertoire size and the extent of clonotype sharing between individuals. To increase sequencing depth and limit assay-specific biases, different laboratories used diverse techniques to prepare libraries and sequence TCR repertoires. Leukapheresis yielded between about 0.94 and 8.9 billion PBMCs per donor. Broad study findings and their caveats: Pairwise subsampling led to the expectation that sequencing depth would affect the degree of clonotype sharing among donors. Larger estimated clonotype richness was generally found for naive subsets than for memory subsets. Approximately 5% of naive CD4, 3.5% of naive CD8, 2.3% of memory CD4, and about 0.4% of memory CD8 clonotypes were shared across several donors. Incomplete sequencing was indicated by rarefaction of sorted-subset datasets, despite the large sequencing depth. Higher generation probabilities were observed for clonotypes shared by all four sorted-subset donors than for non-shared clonotypes. The genetic and exposure-history diversity represented was limited by the small number of donors. Sampling was restricted to blood, and TCR repertoires in tissue are likely to differ from TCR repertoires in blood.

The chain couples TRBV6-5 to TRBJ2-7; no D gene call is confident. This TCR was recovered from a man younger than 30 in good health. The sequenced sample consisted of memory CD4+ T cells sorted from blood. The cell subset or site tag for this specimen amounts to: CD45RA-negative fraction. The CDR3 in this case is CASRHDGLAYEQYF. The DNA is as follows: TGTGCCAGCAGGCACGACGGATTAGCCTACGAGCAGTACTTC.